The clone carrying this T cell receptor beta chain was detected once. The sample comes from a study of T cell responses to AZD1222 COVID-19 vaccine. TCRdb's table, derived via immunoSEQ multiplex PCR, lists solely in-frame clones and lacks some. Of roughly 95,000 clones in the sample, 70% to 90% are singletons; the top ten hold less than 3.5%. This sequence originates from an adult in good health. Material: peripheral blood, obtained on day 0 of AZD1222 vaccination.

The CDR3 loop reads CASSESGNTIYF. The CDR3 DNA reads as TGTGCCAGTAGTGAGTCGGGAAACACCATATATTTT. J is TRBJ1-3 and V is TRBV19; D is uncertain. V dropped 5 bases and J dropped 4 bases, with 6 bases sitting between them. CDR3 length equals 12 residues. Per the germline V gene, CDR1 is LNHDA and CDR2 is SQIVND (reference sequence). The complete variable domain, with remaining parts taken from reference TRBV19 and TRBJ1-3, reads DGGITQSPKYLFRKEGQNVTLSCEQNLNHDAMYWYRQDPGQGLRLIYYSQIVNDFQKGDIAEGYSVSREKKESFPLTVTSAQKNPTAFYLCASSESGNTIYFGEGSWLTVV.